This T cell receptor beta chain comes out of a study of blood T cell repertoires in COVID-19. The CDR3 runs 13 residues. The germline V gene has CDR1 MNHEY and CDR2 SVGAGI. Trimming pared 6 bases from V and 4 bases from J, leaving 10 bases between. Under the authors' procedure: From reference gene primer amplification, estimates of nucleated cell counts were derived. Method: immunoSEQ multiplex PCR; TCRdb's copy keeps in-frame clones and lacks some. D and trimming were read from the DNA, whereas the V and J calls and clone size are those reported in that table. The table lists about 100,000 clones, 91% of them singletons.

The chain uses TRBV6-5 and TRBJ2-1, with D tentatively TRBD2 (6 bases). Sequenced material: peripheral blood. The sequence was collected from a man aged 45-65 years with acute or convalescent COVID-19. CDR3: CASSRGVYNEQFF. The CDR3 DNA sequence: TGTGCCAGCAGCCGCGGGGTATACAATGAGCAGTTCTTC.